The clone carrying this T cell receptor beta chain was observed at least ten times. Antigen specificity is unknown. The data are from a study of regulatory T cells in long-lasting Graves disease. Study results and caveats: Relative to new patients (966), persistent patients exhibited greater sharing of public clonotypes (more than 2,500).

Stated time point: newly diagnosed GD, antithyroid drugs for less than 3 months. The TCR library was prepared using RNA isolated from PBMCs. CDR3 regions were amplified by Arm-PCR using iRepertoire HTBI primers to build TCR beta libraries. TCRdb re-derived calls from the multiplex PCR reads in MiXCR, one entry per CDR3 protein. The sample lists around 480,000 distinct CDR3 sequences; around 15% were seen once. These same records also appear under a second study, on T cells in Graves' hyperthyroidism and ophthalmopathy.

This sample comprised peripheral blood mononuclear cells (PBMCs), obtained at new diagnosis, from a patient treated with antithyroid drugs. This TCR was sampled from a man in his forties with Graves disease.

The CDR3 region is CASSFPPDNEQFF. The DNA of the CDR3 is TGTGCCAGCAGTTTCCCCCCGGACAATGAGCAGTTCTTC. The rearrangement joins TRBV28 to TRBJ2-1; no reliable D call. Trimming removed 3 bases from V and 5 bases from J, with 8 bases in between. CDR1 and CDR2 from the germline V gene are MDHEN and SYDVKM. This CDR3 spans 13 amino acids. Complete variable domain (other parts from reference TRBV28 and TRBJ2-1): DVKVTQSSRYLVKRTGEKVFLECVQDMDHENMFWYRQDPGLGLRLIYFSYDVKMKEKGDIPEGYSVSREKKERFSLILESASTNQTSMYLCASSFPPDNEQFFGPGTRLTVL.